The entry that follows covers one TCR beta chain sequence. Antigen: not known. The data belong to a study of T cells expressing NK-cell markers. Study context: With respect to HCMV, most of the eight sequenced donors were seropositive, and one was seronegative.

Study-level points and caveats: The contribution of dominant NKG2C+ clonotypes to CD8+ T cells in about 6 donors was roughly 1.0-7.5%. There were a handful of donors in whom these clonotypes also led the CD3+CD56-NKG2C+ fraction.

Germline CDR1 and CDR2: KGHDR and SFDVKD. This CDR3 comprises 18 residues. Reanalyzing the 5' RACE reads, TCRdb keeps one entry per CDR3 protein, without DNA. The table lists hundreds of thousands of distinct CDR3 sequences. The chain uses TRBV24-1 and TRBJ2-5; TCRdb reports TRBD1, a call that lacks DNA to check it against. The material sequenced was blood T cells: a sorted CD56 or NKG2C T cell subset, CD4+ or CD8+ T cells, or bulk PBMC T cells (not recorded which). The TCR was taken from a man aged 18 to 35 in good health. The CDR3 spells CATSDFRGHRVPQETQYF.